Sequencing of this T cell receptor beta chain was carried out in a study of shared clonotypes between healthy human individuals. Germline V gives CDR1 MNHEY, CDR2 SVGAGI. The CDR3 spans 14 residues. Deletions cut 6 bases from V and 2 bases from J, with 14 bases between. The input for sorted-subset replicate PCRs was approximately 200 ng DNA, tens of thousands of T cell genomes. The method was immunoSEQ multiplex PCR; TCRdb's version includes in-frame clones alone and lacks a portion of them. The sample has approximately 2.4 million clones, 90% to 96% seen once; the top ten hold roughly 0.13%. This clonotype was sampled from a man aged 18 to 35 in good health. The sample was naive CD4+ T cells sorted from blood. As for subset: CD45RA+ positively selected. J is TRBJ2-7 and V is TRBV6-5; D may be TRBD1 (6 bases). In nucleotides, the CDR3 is TGTGCCAGCAGGGAGGACAGATCCACCTACGAGCAGTACTTC. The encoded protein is CASREDRSTYEQYF.